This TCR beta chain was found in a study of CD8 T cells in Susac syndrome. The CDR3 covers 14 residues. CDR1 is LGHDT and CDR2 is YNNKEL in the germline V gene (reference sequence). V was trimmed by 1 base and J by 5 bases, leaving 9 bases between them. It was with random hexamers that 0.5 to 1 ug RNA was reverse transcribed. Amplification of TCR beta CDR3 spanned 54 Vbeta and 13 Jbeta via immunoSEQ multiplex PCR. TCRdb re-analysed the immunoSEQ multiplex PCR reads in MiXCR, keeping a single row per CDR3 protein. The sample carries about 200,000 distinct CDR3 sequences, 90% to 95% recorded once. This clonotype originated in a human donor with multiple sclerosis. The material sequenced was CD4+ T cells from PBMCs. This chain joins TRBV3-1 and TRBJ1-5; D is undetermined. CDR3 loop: CASSQGQVHQPQHF. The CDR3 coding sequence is TGTGCCAGCAGCCAAGGGCAGGTTCATCAGCCCCAGCATTTT.